The T cell receptor beta chain under discussion was sequenced for a study of tumor-infiltrating lymphocytes in primary liver carcinoma. Study information: Samples returned roughly 3.65 to 7.5 million productive TCRbeta reads, a yield that was similar across tissue types.

Priming with a constant-region primer yielded TCR beta cDNA from around 0.45 ug total RNA. Three nested multiplex PCR rounds, a slightly modified ARM-PCR method, built the TCR beta libraries. TRBV1-TRBV30 forward primers paired with a C-beta reverse primer drove the first two PCR rounds, approximately 11 cycles each. TCRdb redid the calling of the multiplex PCR reads with MiXCR, one entry per CDR3 protein. The repertoire has 300,000 to 400,000 distinct CDR3 sequences, roughly 61% of them found once; the top ten carry 6.5%. Study-wide results and limits: Researchers did not compare CD4+ and CD8+ repertoires, as samples were bulk unsorted.

The germline V gene has CDR1 SGHRS and CDR2 YFSETQ. The CDR3 length is 14 residues. V lost 4 bases and J 3 bases, leaving 13 bases between the germline ends. Details on this clonotype: Its specificity is unknown.

They got blood RNA out of unsorted whole blood and also pulled out germline DNA. The genes are TRBV5-1 and TRBJ2-5, with D perhaps matching TRBD2 (7 bases). The source is a man aged 35 to 55 with primary liver carcinoma and hepatitis B virus infection. The sequencing sample was made of peripheral blood. The CDR3 protein is CASSRGGGEETQYF. The CDR3 DNA reads as TGCGCCAGCAGCCGAGGGGGGGGTGAAGAGACCCAGTACTTC.